These 18 T cell receptor beta chains share one sample of origin, sequenced in a study of blood T cell repertoires in COVID-19. Measured with immunoSEQ multiplex PCR; TCRdb has only the in-frame clones, and not every one. The sample has around 120,000 clones, nearly 90% seen once. Specimen: peripheral blood. These receptors were collected from a woman aged 55-75 years with COVID-19, enrolled during active disease.

The chain recombines TRBV11-2 with TRBJ2-3; a weak D match, TRBD1 (5 bases). The CDR3 length is 15 residues. The V end lost 3 bases, the J end lost 0 bases, and 10 bases lay between the germline ends. The germline CDR1 and CDR2 sequences are SGHAT and FQNNGV. Here the CDR3 DNA reads TGTGCCAGCAGCTTTGGACACCTAAGCACAGATACGCAGTATTTT. Encoded protein: CASSFGHLSTDTQYF.

This clone was observed a single time. This sequence joins TRBV27 and TRBJ2-7, with TRBD2 as a possible D gene (5 bases). This CDR3 comprises 13 residues. V lost 6 bases and J lost 3, with 12 bases in between. Germline CDR1 and CDR2: MNHEY and SMNVEV (reference sequence). The CDR3 DNA sequence: TGTGCCAGCAGCGACGGGGAGAACTACGAGCAGTACTTC. It encodes CASSDGENYEQYF.

V is TRBV9 and J is TRBJ2-7; the match to TRBD2 covers 11 bases. This CDR3 is 18 amino acids long. J was trimmed by 3 bases and V by 4 bases; bases with no gene match: 15. Germline values: CDR1 SGDLS, CDR2 YYNGEE. Here the CDR3 reads CASSYYPTTSGGFYEQYF. The DNA of the CDR3 is TGTGCCAGCAGCTATTATCCTACCACTAGCGGGGGCTTCTACGAGCAGTACTTC.

This clone has only one observation. J is TRBJ2-5 and V is TRBV27; D might be TRBD2 (6 bases). The length of the CDR3 is 13 residues. The ends were cut back, 5 bases at V and 5 bases at J, with 12 bases in the middle. CDR1 and CDR2 from the germline V gene are MNHEY and SMNVEV (reference sequence). The CDR3 coding sequence is TGTGCCAGCAGTGGAGGGGTGCGGGAGACCCAGTACTTC. Translated, it gives CASSGGVRETQYF.

This chain connects TRBV6-2 or TRBV6-3 to TRBJ1-2, with D hard to call. V shed 2 bases and J shed 5 bases, with 9 bases lying between them. Germline V gene sequence: CDR1 MNHEY, CDR2 SVGEGT. This CDR3 has 13 amino acids. CDR3: CASSYTQSYGYTF. The CDR3 DNA reads TGTGCCAGCAGTTACACACAGTCTTATGGCTACACCTTC.

The V and J genes are TRBV19 and TRBJ1-1, with D possibly matching TRBD1 (5 bases). The germline CDR1 and CDR2 sequences are LNHDA and SQIVND (reference sequence). CDR3 size: 13 residues. Between the trimmed V and J ends, which lost 6 bases and 3 bases, there was a span of 11 bases. The CDR3 DNA is TGTGCCAGTAGAGCAGGGTTAGACACTGAAGCTTTCTTT. Translated: CASRAGLDTEAFF.

This clone was observed a single time. This chain links TRBV15 with TRBJ1-2, with D perhaps matching TRBD1 (5 bases). The germline V and J ends were trimmed by 0 bases and 4 bases, with 9 bases remaining between them. The CDR3 extends over 14 amino acids. Germline V gene data show CDR1 as LNHNV and CDR2 as YYDKDF (reference sequence). DNA of the CDR3: TGTGCCACCAGCAGAGATTCAGGGATCTATGGCTACACCTTC. It is translated as CATSRDSGIYGYTF.

The V call is TRBV4-3, the J call TRBJ1-6; tentatively, D is TRBD1 (6 bases). This CDR3 region has 16 residues. Trimming removed 0 bases from V and 8 bases from J, with 14 bases in between. Per germline, CDR1 LGHNA and CDR2 YSLEER. In DNA form, the CDR3 reads TGCGCCAGCAGCCAAGAGGCGGCAGGGACATATTCACCCCTCCACTTT. It encodes CASSQEAAGTYSPLHF.

This clone was seen just once. This chain links TRBV12-3 or TRBV12-4 with TRBJ1-1; D possibly corresponds to TRBD1 (6 bases). V was pared by 5 bases and J by 6 bases, with 10 bases between. The CDR3 length is 12 residues. CDR3 residues: CASSEGVAEAFF. CDR3 in DNA: TGTGCCAGCAGTGAGGGGGTCGCTGAAGCTTTCTTT.

The genes are TRBV24-1 and TRBJ2-3; possible D gene TRBD1, 6 bases. Germline V gene lookup returns CDR1 KGHDR and CDR2 SFDVKD. The CDR3 loop spans 15 amino acids. Trimming stripped 3 bases from V and 3 bases from J, with 12 bases between. The CDR3 DNA reads TGTGCCACCAGTGATCCCGGGACAAGTACAGATACGCAGTATTTT. Translating gives CATSDPGTSTDTQYF.

The chain is built from TRBV6-6 and TRBJ1-5; 7 bases map to TRBD1. V lost 5 bases to trimming and J lost 4 bases; unmatched junction nucleotides: 5. Germline lookup yields CDR1 MNHNY and CDR2 SVGAGI (reference sequence). This CDR3 contains 14 residues. The chain's CDR3 is CASSITTGNQPQHF. The CDR3 DNA reads as TGTGCCAGCAGTATAACGACAGGGAATCAGCCCCAGCATTTT.

The gene calls are TRBV3-1 (or the pseudogene TRBV3-2) and TRBJ1-1; D is unresolved. This CDR3 has 14 amino acids. V was shortened by 5 bases and J by 5 bases, with 15 bases between the two germline ends. The V gene's germline CDR1 is LGHDT and CDR2 YNNKEL (reference sequence). The chain's CDR3 is CASSSPTRATEAFF. Here the CDR3 DNA reads TGTGCCAGCAGCTCACCGACGAGAGCGACTGAAGCTTTCTTT.

This chain links TRBV7-2 with TRBJ2-1; 7 nucleotides line up with TRBD2. CDR1 and CDR2 from the germline V gene are SGHTA and FQGNSA. The CDR3 runs to 19 residues. Germline trimming cut 3 bases from V and 0 bases from J; bases unmatched to any gene: 14. In DNA form, the CDR3 reads TGTGCCAGCAGCTTGTTTTGGGGGGGGTCAACGAGCTCCTACAATGAGCAGTTCTTC. Encoded protein: CASSLFWGGSTSSYNEQFF.

The V call is TRBV15, the J call TRBJ2-5; perhaps TRBD1 as D (5 bases). The CDR3 length is 17 residues. Germline V gene data show CDR1 as LNHNV and CDR2 as YYDKDF (reference sequence). Trimming stripped 3 bases from V and 5 bases from J, with 22 bases between. CDR3 protein: CATSSGFYGQGGETQYF. DNA of the CDR3: TGTGCCACCAGCAGTGGATTCTACGGCCAGGGCGGCGAGACCCAGTACTTC.

The V gene is TRBV6-1, the J gene TRBJ2-7; the D gene is possibly TRBD2 (7 bases). Trimming took off 3 bases at V and 5 bases at J, with 14 bases between the two ends. This CDR3 is 14 amino acids long. Germline loops: CDR1 MNHNS, CDR2 SASEGT. DNA for the CDR3: TGTGCCAGCAGTGAGACGGGGGGCAAGGACGAGCAGTACTTC. This encodes CASSETGGKDEQYF.

This CDR3 reads CASSLTPGQGADQPQHF. CDR3 in DNA: TGTGCCAGCTCACTTACCCCGGGACAGGGGGCGGATCAGCCCCAGCATTTT. V usage is TRBV18 and J usage is TRBJ1-5; 12 nucleotides match TRBD1. The trim removed 4 bases at V and 5 bases at J, leaving 9 bases unmatched. The length of the CDR3 is 17 residues. Germline V gene data show CDR1 as KGHSH and CDR2 as LQKENI.

The chain recombines TRBV11-2 with TRBJ1-1; 9 nucleotides line up with TRBD1. This CDR3 region has 15 residues. Trimming took 1 base from V and 4 from J; bases not matched to a gene: 4. The germline V gene has CDR1 SGHAT and CDR2 FQNNGV. The CDR3 sequence is CASSLGDRDFTEAFF. The CDR3 bases are TGTGCCAGCAGCTTAGGGGACAGGGATTTCACTGAAGCTTTCTTT. The full variable domain, rest sourced from reference TRBV11-2 and TRBJ1-1, is EAGVAQSPRYKIIEKRQSVAFWCNPISGHATLYWYQQILGQGPKLLIQFQNNGVVDDSQLPKDRFSAERLKGVDSTLKIQPAKLEDSAVYLCASSLGDRDFTEAFFGQGTRLTVV.

The V gene is TRBV7-9, the J gene TRBJ2-1; D call uncertain. V lost 2 bases, J lost 4 bases, and 6 bases lay in between. The CDR3 extends over 13 amino acids. Looked up from germline, CDR1 is SEHNR and CDR2 is FQNEAQ (reference sequence). The CDR3 protein is CASSLTEYNEQFF. DNA of the CDR3: TGTGCCAGCAGCTTAACAGAGTACAATGAGCAGTTCTTC.